This entry is about one T cell receptor (beta chain). Its specificity is not known. The data derive from a study of T cell responses to AZD1222 COVID-19 vaccine. Study-wide findings and caveats: Researchers took repertoire samples only after the peak T cell response had come. The number of AZD1222 recipients seropositive at baseline was only 5 to 7. CD4 TCRs covered the whole spike, strongest at regions 160-218 and 743-854.

Germline V lookup: CDR1 MNHEY, CDR2 SMNVEV (reference sequence). J was trimmed by 8 bases and V by 4 bases; bases with no gene match: 11. The CDR3 contains 17 residues. Libraries were prepared by immunoSEQ multiplex PCR; TCRdb keeps only in-frame clonotypes and omits some of them. The data show roughly 150,000 clones, approximately 91% seen once. Second-dose groups at about 4 or about 12 weeks were pooled. The source is an adult who received the AZD1222 COVID-19 vaccine. Specimen: peripheral blood, collected 28 days after the second AZD1222 dose. The rearrangement joins TRBV27 to TRBJ2-1; 13 bases match TRBD2. For the CDR3, the DNA is TGTGCCAGCAGTTCCTCACCCGGGACTAGCGGGGCCTATGAGCAGTTCTTC. Protein sequence: CASSSSPGTSGAYEQFF.